This TCR beta chain is from a study of blood T cells in healthy people across ages. The germline gives CDR1 KGHSH, CDR2 LQKENI. With 3 bases removed from V and 3 bases from J, the gap between germline ends came to 12 bases. This CDR3 has 14 residues. A J-beta primer mix and a sample-barcoded 5' primer were used in a second PCR of roughly 6 to 12 cycles. One entry per CDR3 protein results from TCRdb running MiXCR on the 5' RACE reads. Of roughly 800,000 distinct CDR3 sequences listed, around 25% were seen once; the top ten hold just under 9.5%. These records were also assigned to another study, of T cells of mothers and their children.

The chain joins TRBV18 to TRBJ2-7; D not resolved. Sequencing was carried out using blood. This TCR was sampled from a boy younger than 18 in good health. CDR3 coding DNA: TGTGCCAGCTCACCGCGTGGGAACTTCTACGAGCAGTACTTC. The encoded protein is CASSPRGNFYEQYF.